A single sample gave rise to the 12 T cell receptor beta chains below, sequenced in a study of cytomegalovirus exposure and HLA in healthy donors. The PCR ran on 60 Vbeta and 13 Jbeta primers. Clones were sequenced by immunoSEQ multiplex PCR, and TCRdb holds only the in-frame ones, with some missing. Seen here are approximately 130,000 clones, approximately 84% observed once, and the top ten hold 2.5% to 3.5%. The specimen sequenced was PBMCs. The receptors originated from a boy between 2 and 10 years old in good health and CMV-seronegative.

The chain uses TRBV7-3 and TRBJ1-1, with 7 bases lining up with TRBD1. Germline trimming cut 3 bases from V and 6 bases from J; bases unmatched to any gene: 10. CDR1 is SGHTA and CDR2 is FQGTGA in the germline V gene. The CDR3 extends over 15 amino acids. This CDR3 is CASSFRTGAMAEAFF. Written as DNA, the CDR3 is TGTGCCAGCAGCTTTAGAACAGGGGCTATGGCTGAAGCTTTCTTT.

CDR3 DNA sequence: TGCAGCGTCGCGACAGGGTATACTGAAGCTTTCTTT. Translated: CSVATGYTEAFF. This chain uses TRBV29-1 with TRBJ1-1; 7 bases map to TRBD1. J was trimmed by 5 bases and V by 6 bases; bases with no gene match: 6. The CDR3 extends over 12 amino acids. Germline values: CDR1 SQVTM, CDR2 ANQGSEA.

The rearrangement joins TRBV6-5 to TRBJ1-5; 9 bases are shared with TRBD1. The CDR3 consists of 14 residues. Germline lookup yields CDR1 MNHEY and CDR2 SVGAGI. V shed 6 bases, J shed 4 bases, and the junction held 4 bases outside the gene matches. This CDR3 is CASSPGTGNQPQHF. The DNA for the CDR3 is TGTGCCAGCAGCCCCGGGACAGGGAATCAGCCCCAGCATTTT.

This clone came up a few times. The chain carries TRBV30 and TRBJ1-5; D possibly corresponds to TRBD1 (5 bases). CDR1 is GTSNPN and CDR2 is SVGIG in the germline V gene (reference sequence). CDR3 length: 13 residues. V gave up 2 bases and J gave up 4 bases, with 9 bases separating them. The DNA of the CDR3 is TGTGCCTGGAGTCCCGACAGAAATCAGCCCCAGCATTTT. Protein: CAWSPDRNQPQHF.

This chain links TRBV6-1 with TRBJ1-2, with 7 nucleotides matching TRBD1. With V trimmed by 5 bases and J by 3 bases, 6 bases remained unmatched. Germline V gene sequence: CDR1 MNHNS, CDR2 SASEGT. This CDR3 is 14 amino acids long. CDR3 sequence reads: CASSPSTGHYGYTF. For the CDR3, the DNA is TGTGCCAGCAGTCCCTCGACAGGGCACTATGGCTACACCTTC.

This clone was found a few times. The CDR3 DNA reads as TGTGCCAGCAGTTACGGTACAGGGACCGCAGATACGCAGTATTTT. It is translated as CASSYGTGTADTQYF. The chain carries TRBV6-6 and TRBJ2-3, with a weak D call TRBD1 (6 bases). Between the trimmed V and J ends, which lost 2 bases and 4 bases, there was a span of 13 bases. Germline V gives CDR1 MNHNY, CDR2 SVGAGI (reference sequence). The CDR3 loop spans 15 amino acids.

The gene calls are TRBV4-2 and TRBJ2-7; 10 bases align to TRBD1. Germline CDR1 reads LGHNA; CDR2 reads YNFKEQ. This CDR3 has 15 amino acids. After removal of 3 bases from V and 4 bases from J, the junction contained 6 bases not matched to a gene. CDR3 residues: CASSHEGQGGYEQYF. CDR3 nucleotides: TGTGCCAGCAGCCACGAAGGACAGGGGGGATACGAGCAGTACTTC.

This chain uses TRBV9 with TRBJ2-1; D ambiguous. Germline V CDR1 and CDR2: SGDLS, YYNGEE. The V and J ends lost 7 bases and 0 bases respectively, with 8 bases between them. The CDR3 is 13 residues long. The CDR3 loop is CASQRSSYNEQFF. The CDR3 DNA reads TGTGCCAGCCAAAGGAGCTCCTACAATGAGCAGTTCTTC.

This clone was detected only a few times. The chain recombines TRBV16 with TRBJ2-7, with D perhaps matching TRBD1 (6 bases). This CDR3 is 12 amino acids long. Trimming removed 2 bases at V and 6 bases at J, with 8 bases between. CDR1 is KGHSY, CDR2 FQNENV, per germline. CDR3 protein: CASSQEGVEQYV. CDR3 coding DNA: TGTGCCAGCAGCCAAGAGGGGGTCGAGCAGTACGTC.

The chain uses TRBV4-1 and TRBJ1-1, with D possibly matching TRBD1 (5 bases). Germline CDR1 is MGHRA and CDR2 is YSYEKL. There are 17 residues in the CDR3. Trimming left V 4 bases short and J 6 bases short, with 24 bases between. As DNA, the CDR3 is TGCGCCAGCAGCCGAGTCAAGAGGCCGGGGGGAGGGGCTGAAGCTTTCTTT. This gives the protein CASSRVKRPGGGAEAFF.

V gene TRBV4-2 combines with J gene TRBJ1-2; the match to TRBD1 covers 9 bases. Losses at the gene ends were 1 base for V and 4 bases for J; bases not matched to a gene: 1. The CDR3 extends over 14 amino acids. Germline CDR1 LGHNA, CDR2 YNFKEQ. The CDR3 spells CASSQADRGYGYTF. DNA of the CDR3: TGTGCCAGCAGCCAAGCGGACAGGGGCTATGGCTACACCTTC.

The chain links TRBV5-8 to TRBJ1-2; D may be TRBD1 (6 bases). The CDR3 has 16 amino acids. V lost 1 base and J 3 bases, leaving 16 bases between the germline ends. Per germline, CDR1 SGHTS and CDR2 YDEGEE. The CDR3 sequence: CASSLHLGGGYYGYTF. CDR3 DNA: TGTGCCAGCAGCTTGCACCTTGGGGGGGGCTACTATGGCTACACCTTC.